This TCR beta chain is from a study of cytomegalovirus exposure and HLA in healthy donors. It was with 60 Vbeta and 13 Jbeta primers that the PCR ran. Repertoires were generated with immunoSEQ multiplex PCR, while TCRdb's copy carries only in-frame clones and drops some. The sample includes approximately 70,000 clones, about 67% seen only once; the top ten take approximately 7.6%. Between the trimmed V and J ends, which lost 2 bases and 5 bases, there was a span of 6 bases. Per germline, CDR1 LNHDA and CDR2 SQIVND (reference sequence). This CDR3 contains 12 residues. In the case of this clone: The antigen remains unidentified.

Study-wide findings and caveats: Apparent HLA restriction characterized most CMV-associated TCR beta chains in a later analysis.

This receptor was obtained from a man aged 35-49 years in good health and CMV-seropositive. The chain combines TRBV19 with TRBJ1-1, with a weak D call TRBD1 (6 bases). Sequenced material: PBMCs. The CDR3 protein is CASSIRGTEAFF. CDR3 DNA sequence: TGTGCCAGTAGTATAAGGGGGACTGAAGCTTTCTTT. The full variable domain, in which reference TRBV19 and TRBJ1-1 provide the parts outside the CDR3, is DGGITQSPKYLFRKEGQNVTLSCEQNLNHDAMYWYRQDPGQGLRLIYYSQIVNDFQKGDIAEGYSVSREKKESFPLTVTSAQKNPTAFYLCASSIRGTEAFFGQGTRLTVV.